This T cell receptor (beta chain) was identified during a study of blood T cell repertoires in COVID-19. Across the study: The United States, Italy and Spain provided the acute and convalescent COVID-19 samples. T cells, B-cell-depleted T cells, or PBMCs supplied cDNA or gDNA.

Original processing notes: Amplification of reference gene primers provided the estimated nucleated cell counts. Assay used: immunoSEQ multiplex PCR; TCRdb lists only in-frame clones, some missing. That table furnishes V, J and clone size, whereas the DNA furnished D and trimming. In the table there are about 180,000 clones, roughly 87% of which are singletons. The CDR3 sequence is 14 residues long. Germline trimming cut 4 bases from V and 6 bases from J; bases unmatched to any gene: 4. The germline V gene encodes CDR1 SGHRS and CDR2 YFSETQ. Sequences were obtained from peripheral blood. The chain recombines TRBV5-1 with TRBJ2-1, with 10 bases identical to TRBD2. The TCR was taken from a man between 18 and 29 years old who had recovered from COVID-19. The CDR3 region is CASSPGTSVNEQFF. In DNA form, the CDR3 reads TGCGCCAGCAGCCCCGGGACTAGCGTCAATGAGCAGTTCTTC.